A single sample gave rise to the 25 T cell receptor beta chains below, sequenced in a study of identical twins. TCRdb passed the 5' RACE reads through MiXCR, listing each CDR3 protein once. The sample includes 410,000 or so distinct CDR3 sequences, around 18% seen only once; the top ten take 9% to 15%. The source material was naive T cells sorted from blood. The receptors shown here come from a man aged 50 to 60 in good health.

This clonotype was seen repeatedly, ten times or more. V gene TRBV3-1 combines with J gene TRBJ1-1, with 8 bases that match TRBD1. The germline gives CDR1 LGHDT, CDR2 YNNKEL (reference sequence). Germline trimming cut 4 bases from V and 2 bases from J; bases unmatched to any gene: 3. The CDR3 has 14 amino acids. The CDR3 bases are TGTGCCAGCAGCCTCGGGACAGGTAACACTGAAGCTTTCTTT. Its translation is CASSLGTGNTEAFF.

The table lists this clonotype with a few counts. This chain links TRBV12-3 or TRBV12-4 with TRBJ2-1; 15 nucleotides line up with TRBD2. The V gene end was trimmed by 7 bases and the J gene end by 8 bases; junction bases not matched to a gene: 12. The length of the CDR3 is 17 residues. The CDR3 is CASTKPWTSGREDEQFF. The CDR3 DNA reads as TGTGCCAGCACCAAACCGTGGACTAGCGGGAGGGAAGATGAGCAGTTCTTC.

This clonotype showed up just a few times. V gene TRBV5-1 combines with J gene TRBJ1-5; 7 bases fit TRBD1. Germline CDR1 SGHRS, CDR2 YFSETQ. The junction had 6 bases not matched to a gene; V was cut back by 0 bases and J by 6 bases. The CDR3 sequence is 15 residues long. CDR3 DNA: TGCGCCAGCAGCTTGGGTACAGGGGCAGGTCAGCCCCAGCATTTT. This sequence encodes CASSLGTGAGQPQHF.

Only a few counts were recorded for this clonotype. V usage is TRBV12-3 or TRBV12-4 and J usage is TRBJ2-7; 8 bases are a match to TRBD1. The CDR3 has 14 residues. J gave up 0 bases and V 6 bases, and 4 bases lay outside the gene matches. The CDR3 DNA sequence: TGTGCCAGCAGAGGGACAGGTCACTCCTACGAGCAGTACTTC. Encoded protein: CASRGTGHSYEQYF.

About this clonotype: Given a much more abundant clone one base away, this may be a read error. This chain uses TRBV5-8 with TRBJ2-5; TRBD1 matches 7 bases. CDR1 SGHTS and CDR2 YDEGEE come from the germline V gene. The CDR3 sequence is 14 residues long. The J segment lost 3 bases and the V segment lost 4 bases, leaving 6 bases of the junction unmatched. The CDR3 nucleotides read TGTGCCAGCAGCCACCGACAGGGCAAAGAGACCCAGTACTTC. Its translation: CASSHRQGKETQYF.

This sequence joins TRBV5-1 and TRBJ1-2; D perhaps matches TRBD1 (5 bases). Germline V CDR1 and CDR2: SGHRS, YFSETQ. Trimming removed 4 bases at V and 3 bases at J, with 13 bases between. There are 14 residues in the CDR3. The CDR3 region is CASSVERGHYGYTF. The CDR3 DNA reads as TGCGCCAGCAGCGTGGAACGGGGCCACTATGGCTACACCTTC. Full variable domain (missing parts from reference TRBV5-1 and TRBJ1-2): KAGVTQTPRYLIKTRGQQVTLSCSPISGHRSVSWYQQTPGQGLQFLFEYFSETQRNKGNFPGRFSGRQFSNSRSEMNVSTLELGDSALYLCASSVERGHYGYTFGSGTRLTVV.

As for this clonotype: Just one base apart from a much larger clone, this may be a read error. The chain couples TRBV15 to TRBJ2-7; TRBD1 is a possible D gene (5 bases). This CDR3 has 13 residues. Germline V gene data show CDR1 as LNHNV and CDR2 as YYDKDF (reference sequence). DNA for the CDR3: TGTGCCACCACCAGAGAACAGGACTACGAGCAGTACTTC. The encoded protein is CATTREQDYEQYF.

This clonotype turned up a few times. V usage is TRBV9 and J usage is TRBJ1-1; 9 nucleotides line up with TRBD1. This CDR3 contains 14 residues. Germline lookup yields CDR1 SGDLS and CDR2 YYNGEE. J was trimmed by 6 bases and V by 4 bases; bases with no gene match: 7. In DNA, the CDR3 is TGTGCCAGCAGCCCACGACAGGGGGGGTCTGAAGCTTTCTTT. Protein: CASSPRQGGSEAFF. Full variable domain (outside the CDR3, taken from reference TRBV9 and TRBJ1-1): DSGVTQTPKHLITATGQRVTLRCSPRSGDLSVYWYQQSLDQGLQFLIQYYNGEERAKGNILERFSAQQFPDLHSELNLSSLELGDSALYFCASSPRQGGSEAFFGQGTRLTVV.

The CDR3 DNA reads as TGTGCCAGCTCACAAACCGGGACAGGCAATCAGCCCCAGCATTTT. Amino acids: CASSQTGTGNQPQHF. J is TRBJ1-5 and V is TRBV18, with TRBD1 matching over 7 bases. The germline gives CDR1 KGHSH, CDR2 LQKENI. The V gene end was trimmed by 4 bases and the J gene end by 2 bases; junction bases not matched to a gene: 5. CDR3 length equals 15 residues.

The chain joins TRBV15 to TRBJ1-1; no clear D gene. Germline V gives CDR1 LNHNV, CDR2 YYDKDF (reference sequence). With 1 base removed from V and 0 bases from J, the gap between germline ends came to 3 bases. The CDR3 is 13 residues long. The CDR3 DNA sequence: TGTGCCACCAGCAGAGTTGTGAACACTGAAGCTTTCTTT. Translated: CATSRVVNTEAFF.

This clonotype was counted only a few times. The chain couples TRBV20-1 to TRBJ2-1; D is unclear. V was cut by 4 bases and J by 4 bases, with 17 bases left in between. The CDR3 totals 15 residues. Germline V gives CDR1 DFQATT, CDR2 SNEGSKA (reference sequence). Written as DNA, the CDR3 is TGCAGTGCTACCCCATTCGCGGAATTTTACAATGAGCAGTTCTTC. Amino acid sequence: CSATPFAEFYNEQFF.

This clonotype was seen a handful of times. The gene calls are TRBV20-1 and TRBJ2-7, with TRBD1 matching over 9 bases. After removal of 3 bases from V and 3 bases from J, the junction contained 3 bases not matched to a gene. Germline V gives CDR1 DFQATT, CDR2 SNEGSKA (reference sequence). The CDR3 runs to 13 residues. The CDR3 sequence is CSARSTGGYEQYF. CDR3 sequence (DNA): TGCAGTGCTAGGTCGACAGGGGGCTACGAGCAGTACTTC.

This clonotype has a handful of counts. The chain is built from TRBV7-2 and TRBJ2-3, with 13 bases matching TRBD2. The junction had 6 bases not matched to a gene; V was cut back by 4 bases and J by 8 bases. The length of the CDR3 is 15 residues. In germline, CDR1 is SGHTA, CDR2 FQGNSA. The CDR3 region is CASSSWTSGSSTQYF. CDR3 in DNA: TGTGCCAGCAGCTCCTGGACTAGCGGGAGTAGTACGCAGTATTTT.

This clonotype was seen repeatedly, ten times or more. The chain carries TRBV11-2 and TRBJ1-1; 10 nucleotides align to TRBD1. The trim removed 6 bases at V and 2 bases at J, leaving 6 bases unmatched. The CDR3 consists of 15 residues. Germline V lookup: CDR1 SGHAT, CDR2 FQNNGV. The CDR3 coding sequence is TGTGCCAGCAGTCGTGGGACAGGGGTCAACACTGAAGCTTTCTTT. Its translation: CASSRGTGVNTEAFF.

This clonotype has more than one count but fewer than ten. The V and J genes are TRBV5-1 and TRBJ2-1; D gene unclear. The CDR3 extends over 14 amino acids. CDR1 is SGHRS, CDR2 YFSETQ, per germline. V was cut by 0 bases and J by 6 bases, with 10 bases left in between. The CDR3 reads CASSLGDNLNEQFF. The CDR3, as DNA: TGCGCCAGCAGCTTGGGAGACAACCTCAATGAGCAGTTCTTC.

In regard to this clonotype: A clone one base away is much larger, so this may be a read error. V and J are TRBV29-1 and TRBJ2-1, with TRBD1 matching 8 bases. Trimming cost V 2 bases and J 5 bases; bases outside gene matches: 20. CDR3 length equals 19 residues. The germline V gene encodes CDR1 SQVTM and CDR2 ANQGSEA. DNA for the CDR3: TGCAGCGTTGAATGGGAGGACAGGGTTCGGTCGGGTAACGACAATGAGCAGTTCTTC. This codes for CSVEWEDRVRSGNDNEQFF.

Turning to this clonotype: A much more abundant neighbour one base away suggests this may be a read error. The chain employs TRBV12-3 or TRBV12-4 and TRBJ2-5, with D tentatively TRBD1 (5 bases). The CDR3 length is 14 residues. CDR3: CASSFRADQEPQYF. For the CDR3, the DNA is TGTGCCAGCAGTTTCAGGGCCGACCAAGAGCCCCAGTACTTC.

This clonotype was picked up many times. The CDR3: CAISPNQGRGSYNEQFF. The CDR3 DNA follows: TGTGCCATCAGTCCAAATCAGGGACGCGGGTCCTACAATGAGCAGTTCTTC. V gene TRBV10-3 combines with J gene TRBJ2-1; D assignment may be TRBD1 or TRBD2 (5 bases each). From germline, CDR1 is ENHRY and CDR2 SYGVKD. With 5 bases removed from V and 1 base from J, the gap between germline ends came to 18 bases. There are 17 residues in the CDR3.

This clonotype was observed many times. The chain uses TRBV6-1 and TRBJ1-2; the D gene is possibly TRBD1 (6 bases). The CDR3 contains 13 residues. Looked up from germline, CDR1 is MNHNS and CDR2 is SASEGT. V shed 6 bases and J shed 2 bases, with 10 bases lying between them. In DNA, the CDR3 is TGTGCCAGCAGCGATACAGGGAACTATGGCTACACCTTC. Its translation: CASSDTGNYGYTF.

This clonotype occurred a few times. The rearrangement links TRBV4-2 to TRBJ1-2; 11 nucleotides line up with TRBD1. V trimming: 5 bases; J trimming: 6 bases; junction bases outside the gene matches: 8. The length of the CDR3 is 15 residues. Germline CDR1 reads LGHNA; CDR2 reads YNFKEQ. The CDR3 here is CASSGRDRGGDGYTF. The CDR3 region has the DNA TGTGCCAGCAGCGGACGGGACAGGGGGGGTGATGGCTACACCTTC.

The chain employs TRBV29-1 and TRBJ2-1; D is ambiguous. There are 12 residues in the CDR3. Germline-derived CDR1 and CDR2 are SQVTM and ANQGSEA. Trimming cost V 6 bases and J 4 bases, with 10 bases left between them. CDR3 in amino acids: CSVVSGYNEQFF. DNA of the CDR3: TGCAGCGTAGTATCCGGGTACAATGAGCAGTTCTTC.

In nucleotides, the CDR3 is TGTGCCAGCAGTTACGGGGACAGCCTTACCTCTAATGAAAAACTGTTTTTT. This codes for CASSYGDSLTSNEKLFF. The chain joins TRBV6-5 to TRBJ1-4, with 7 bases that match TRBD1. In germline, CDR1 is MNHEY, CDR2 SVGAGI. The CDR3 is 17 amino acids. J lost 3 bases, V lost 2 bases, and 9 bases had no gene match.

This clonotype has at least ten counts. The rearrangement joins TRBV4-1 to TRBJ2-1; 7 positions match TRBD2. The CDR3 has 15 residues. Germline CDR1 is MGHRA and CDR2 is YSYEKL. Losses at the gene ends were 4 bases for V and 7 bases for J; bases not matched to a gene: 10. The DNA of the CDR3 is TGCGCCAGCAGCCGGGAGGGAACTAGGGTGAATGAGCAGTTCTTC. This gives the protein CASSREGTRVNEQFF.

This clonotype was seen more than once but under ten times. The chain couples TRBV7-2 to TRBJ2-3, with TRBD2 matching 9 bases. The germline gives CDR1 SGHTA, CDR2 FQGNSA. V gave up 2 bases and J gave up 4 bases; unmatched junction bases: 4. This CDR3 spans 15 amino acids. CDR3 sequence (DNA): TGTGCCAGCAGCTTATCTAGCGGGGTTTCAGATACGCAGTATTTT. This encodes CASSLSSGVSDTQYF.

The chain joins TRBV9 to TRBJ2-5, with unresolved D. The V gene's germline CDR1 is SGDLS and CDR2 YYNGEE. The V gene lost 3 bases and the J gene lost 5 bases, with 8 bases spanning the gap. CDR3 size: 12 residues. The CDR3 protein is CASSGDWETQYF. CDR3 in DNA: TGTGCCAGCAGCGGGGATTGGGAGACCCAGTACTTC.